This passage covers 10 T cell receptor beta chains from one sample sequenced in a study of shared clonotypes between healthy human individuals. This table comes from immunoSEQ multiplex PCR, and its TCRdb copy is limited to in-frame clones, with some not included. This table has millions of clones, roughly 91% appearing once. CD45RO-negative CD8 cells positively selected for CCR7 made up the naive population, which excluded terminally differentiated effector memory CD45RA+ cells. The sample taken for sequencing was naive CD8+ T cells from PBMCs. These receptors all stem from a man aged 18 to 29 in good health. Some clones in this sample may be carry-over from other donors' samples.

The chain uses TRBV29-1 and TRBJ2-7, with 7 bases matching TRBD1. The CDR3 contains 14 residues. J was trimmed by 2 bases and V by 6 bases; bases with no gene match: 10. Germline lookup yields CDR1 SQVTM and CDR2 ANQGSEA. The CDR3 region is CSVASGTVTYEQYF. Written as DNA, the CDR3 is TGCAGCGTCGCCTCCGGGACAGTAACCTACGAGCAGTACTTC.

The genes are TRBV19 and TRBJ2-6, with a tentative D call TRBD1 (6 bases). Trimming shortened V by 7 bases and J by 1 base, and 14 bases separated the two germline ends. This CDR3 spans 16 amino acids. CDR1 is LNHDA and CDR2 is SQIVND in the germline V gene (reference sequence). CDR3 region: CASTTGFRSGANVLTF. In DNA form, the CDR3 reads TGTGCCAGTACTACAGGGTTTAGGTCTGGGGCCAACGTCCTGACTTTC.

The rearrangement uses TRBV7-7 and TRBJ2-7; perhaps TRBD2 as D (6 bases). The CDR3 has 13 residues. Germline values: CDR1 SSHAT, CDR2 FNYEAQ (reference sequence). V lost 6 bases to trimming and J lost 6 bases, with 15 bases between them. The CDR3 protein is CASSRGLRSEQYF. Here the CDR3 DNA reads TGTGCCAGCAGTCGGGGACTTCGGAGCGAGCAGTACTTC.

The chain joins TRBV28 to TRBJ1-5; 7 bases match TRBD1. The CDR3 runs to 11 residues. Trimming took 6 bases from V and 11 from J; bases not matched to a gene: 4. Germline lookup yields CDR1 MDHEN and CDR2 SYDVKM. CDR3 bases: TGTGCCAGCAGCCCGACAGGGACCCAGCATTTT. Amino acid sequence: CASSPTGTQHF.

The sample holds one count of this clone. The rearrangement uses TRBV5-6 and TRBJ2-7, with no clear D. Trimming took 0 bases from V and 5 from J, leaving 6 bases between them. Germline CDR1 reads SGHDT; CDR2 reads YYEEEE. There are 12 residues in the CDR3. The CDR3 reads CASSLEFHEQYF. The DNA for the CDR3 is TGTGCCAGCAGCTTGGAGTTTCACGAGCAGTACTTC.

The V gene is TRBV19, the J gene TRBJ2-7; no definite D call. The CDR3 spans 12 residues. Per germline, CDR1 LNHDA and CDR2 SQIVND (reference sequence). V was trimmed by 1 base and J by 5 bases, leaving 6 bases between them. The CDR3 DNA reads TGTGCCAGTAGTATAGGGGTAAACGAGCAGTACTTC. This codes for CASSIGVNEQYF.

V usage is TRBV6-5 and J usage is TRBJ2-7, with TRBD2 identical over 10 bases. The trim removed 5 bases at V and 7 bases at J, leaving 5 bases unmatched. Germline values: CDR1 MNHEY, CDR2 SVGAGI. The CDR3 covers 13 residues. CDR3 coding DNA: TGTGCCAGCAGTACGGGACTAGCGAATGAGCAGTACTTC. Residues: CASSTGLANEQYF.

The chain couples TRBV5-1 to TRBJ2-7, with no clear D. The V end lost 0 bases, the J end lost 4 bases, and 14 bases lay between the germline ends. CDR1 is SGHRS, CDR2 YFSETQ, per germline. The length of the CDR3 is 15 residues. The CDR3 loop is CASSLEASFRYEQYF. Here the CDR3 DNA reads TGCGCCAGCAGCTTGGAGGCCAGCTTTAGGTACGAGCAGTACTTC.

The chain recombines TRBV5-6 with TRBJ2-1, with D perhaps assigned TRBD1 or TRBD2 (5 bases each). The CDR3 has 14 amino acids. Germline loops: CDR1 SGHDT, CDR2 YYEEEE. The V and J ends lost 0 bases and 6 bases respectively, with 10 bases between them. Here the CDR3 DNA reads TGTGCCAGCAGCTTGGGGGGACCTTTCAATGAGCAGTTCTTC. The encoded protein is CASSLGGPFNEQFF.

This chain links TRBV5-6 with TRBJ1-4; TRBD1 matches at 8 bases. The CDR3 runs to 17 residues. With 1 base clipped from V and 13 bases from J, the junction kept 18 bases outside the gene matches. The germline V gene encodes CDR1 SGHDT and CDR2 YYEEEE. CDR3 loop: CASSLTPPGQVMKGLFF. The CDR3 coding sequence is TGTGCCAGCAGCTTGACTCCACCGGGACAGGTGATGAAGGGACTGTTTTTT.